The source of this TCR beta chain is a study of blood T cell repertoires in COVID-19. Study-level background: The United States, Italy and Spain supplied acute and convalescent COVID-19 samples. From T cells, B-cell-depleted T cells, or PBMCs came the material, which was cDNA or gDNA.

V was cut by 0 bases and J by 3 bases, with 3 bases left in between. The CDR3 is made up of 12 amino acids. Germline values: CDR1 GTSNPN, CDR2 SVGIG (reference sequence). Authors' data handling: Using reference gene primer amplification, nucleated cell counts were estimated. The method was immunoSEQ multiplex PCR; TCRdb's version includes in-frame clones alone and lacks a portion of them. V and J calls and clone size are as listed in that table; D and trimming were resolved from the DNA. The repertoire holds about 300,000 clones, about 83% seen once, with roughly 1.1% in the top ten. V usage is TRBV30 and J usage is TRBJ1-3; unclear D gene. The receptor was isolated from a woman between 50 and 59 years old with acute or convalescent COVID-19. Material: peripheral blood. CDR3 sequence (DNA): TGTGCCTGGAGTGTATATGGAAACACCATATATTTT. This gives the protein CAWSVYGNTIYF.